This TCR beta chain was observed in a study of blood T cell repertoires in COVID-19. In the study overall: Sources were T cells, B-cell-depleted T cells, or PBMCs; the material itself was cDNA or gDNA.

Germline CDR1 is ENHRY and CDR2 is SYGVKD. The J segment lost 0 bases and the V segment lost 7 bases, leaving 12 bases of the junction unmatched. This CDR3 is 17 amino acids long. Sequencing used immunoSEQ multiplex PCR; TCRdb keeps in-frame clones, though not all of them. The repertoire consists of 18,000 or so clones, with about nine tenths occurring once and the leading ten covering 7.2%. This sequence joins TRBV10-3 and TRBJ1-2; 9 bases align to TRBD1. The sequencing sample was made of peripheral blood. The sequence derives from a human donor in a cohort sampled during active COVID-19. The CDR3: CAITQPGQGLANYGYTF. For the CDR3, the DNA is TGTGCCATCACCCAACCGGGACAGGGTTTAGCTAACTATGGCTACACCTTC.